This T cell receptor (beta chain) is from a study of CD8+CD57+ T cells in acquired aplastic anemia (dated by TCRdb to between 2017 and 2018). As for the study more broadly: On average, sorted CD4+ and CD8+ cells yielded 3.2 ug of extracted DNA, with a range of about 0.18 to 30 ug. A CD8+CD57+ expansion meant a frequency higher than the mean frequency seen in healthy subjects.

This clonotype has a count of ten or more. Its cognate antigen has yet to be identified. Base quality data are lacking; no much larger clone is found one base away. Profiling of TCR beta VDJ combinations and CDR3 sequences used genomic DNA as the template. TCR repertoire sequencing was run on an Illumina HiSeq 2000. In the authors' own workflow: Repertoire assessment relied on Simpson's diversity index, CDR3 size and DJ length profiles, and TRBV/TRBJ rearrangement plots. Whichever DNA sequence was most abundant in the deep sequencing data was defined as the immunodominant clone. CDR3 amino acid sequences were checked for sharing between subjects and were compared against published repertoires and the VDJdb database. TCRdb's own reprocessing of the public reads used fastp at Q25 and MiXCR and kept productive beta chains. Records with the same CDR3 protein are collapsed into one entry carrying the most frequent genes and DNA. TCRdb's processing, not the authors', yielded these V and J calls. A total of 100,000 to 150,000 distinct CDR3 sequences appear in this sample, about 40% of them only once. The top ten clones comprise approximately 2.6% of the sample.

Flow cytometry had shown CD8+CD57+ cell expansion in the patients selected for sequencing. Severe acquired aplastic anemia was diagnosed in all patients according to International Study of Aplastic Anemia and Agranulocytosis and Camitta criteria. No therapy had been received by the patients at the time of blood sampling. TCR repertoires of sorted CD4+ and CD8+ blood T cells from severe aplastic anemia patients and healthy subjects were deep-sequenced in the study. In the USA, patient enrollment took place under clinicaltrials.gov protocols 00001620, 01623167, 00001397, 00071045, 00081523 and 00961064. Ficoll-Paque density gradient centrifugation was used to isolate peripheral blood mononuclear cells. Before DNA extraction, CD4+ and CD8+ T cells were sorted with FACS or magnetic beads. General study outcomes and caveats: Although roughly 30 CD8+ CDR3 sequences were shared by patients and controls, these sequences appeared highly expressed in patients and within the immunodominant clones of patients. Between patients and healthy controls, no significant difference in CD8+ Simpson's diversity was found (P=0.060).

The CDR3 measures 14 amino acids from cysteine to phenylalanine. The kept DNA is CDR3 alone, 42 bases in frame from the first base. V is pared back by 1 base and J by 7 bases, with 14 bases lying between the germline termini. The germline V gene sets CDR1 to MGHRA and CDR2 to YSYEKL. The receptor chain draws on TRBV4-1 and TRBJ2-7, with the D segment identity uncertain. The sample taken for sequencing was sorted CD4+, CD8+, or CD8+CD57+ T cells (not recorded which) from PBMCs. The receptor was derived from a human donor with aplastic anemia. The DNA is as follows: TGCGCCAGCAGCCAAGCGTCGGCCCCCGGGGAGCAGTACTTC. The translation is CASSQASAPGEQYF.